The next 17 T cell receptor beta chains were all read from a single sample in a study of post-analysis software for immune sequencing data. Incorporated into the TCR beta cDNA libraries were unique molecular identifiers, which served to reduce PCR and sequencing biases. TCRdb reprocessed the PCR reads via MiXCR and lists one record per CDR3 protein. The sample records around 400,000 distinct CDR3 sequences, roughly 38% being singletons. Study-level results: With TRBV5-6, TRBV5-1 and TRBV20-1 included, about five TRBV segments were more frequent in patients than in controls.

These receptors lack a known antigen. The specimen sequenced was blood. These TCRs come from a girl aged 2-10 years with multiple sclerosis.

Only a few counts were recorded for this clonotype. The chain's CDR3 is CASSQVDYTDTQYF. The CDR3 DNA reads as TGTGCCAGCAGCCAAGTGGATTACACAGATACGCAGTATTTT. V usage is TRBV4-2 and J usage is TRBJ2-3; D uncertain. The CDR3 spans 14 residues. Trimming stripped 1 base from V and 2 bases from J, with 7 bases between. Germline V gene lookup returns CDR1 LGHNA and CDR2 YNFKEQ.

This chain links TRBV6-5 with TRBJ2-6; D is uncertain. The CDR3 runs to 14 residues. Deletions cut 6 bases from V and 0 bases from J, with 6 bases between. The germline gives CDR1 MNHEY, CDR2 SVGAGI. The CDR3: CASRQISGANVLTF. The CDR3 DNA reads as TGTGCCAGCAGACAAATCTCTGGGGCCAACGTCCTGACTTTC.

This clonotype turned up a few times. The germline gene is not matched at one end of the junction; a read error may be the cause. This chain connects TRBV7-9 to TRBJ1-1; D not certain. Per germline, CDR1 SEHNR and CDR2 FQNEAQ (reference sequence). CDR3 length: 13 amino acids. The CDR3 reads CASSLQENIEAFF. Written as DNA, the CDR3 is TGTGCCAGCAGCCTCCAGGAAAACATTGAAGCTTTCTTT.

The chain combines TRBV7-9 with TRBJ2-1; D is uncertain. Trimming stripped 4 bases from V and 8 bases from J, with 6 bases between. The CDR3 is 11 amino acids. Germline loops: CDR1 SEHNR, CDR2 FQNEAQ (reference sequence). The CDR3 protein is CASSSEYEQFF. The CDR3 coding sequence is TGTGCCAGCAGCTCAGAATATGAGCAGTTCTTC.

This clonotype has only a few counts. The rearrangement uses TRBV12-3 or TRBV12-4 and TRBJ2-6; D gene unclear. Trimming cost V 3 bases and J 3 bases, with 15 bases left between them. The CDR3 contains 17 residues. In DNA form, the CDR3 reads TGTGCCAGCAGTTTCGGTGCAGGTTCTAGTGGGGCCAACGTCCTGACTTTC. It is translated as CASSFGAGSSGANVLTF.

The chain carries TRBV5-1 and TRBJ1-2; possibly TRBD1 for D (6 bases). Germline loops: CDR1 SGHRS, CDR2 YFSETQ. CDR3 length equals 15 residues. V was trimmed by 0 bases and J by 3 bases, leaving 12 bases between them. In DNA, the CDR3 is TGCGCCAGCAGCTTGGGGACAGCCCTCTACTATGGCTACACCTTC. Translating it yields CASSLGTALYYGYTF.

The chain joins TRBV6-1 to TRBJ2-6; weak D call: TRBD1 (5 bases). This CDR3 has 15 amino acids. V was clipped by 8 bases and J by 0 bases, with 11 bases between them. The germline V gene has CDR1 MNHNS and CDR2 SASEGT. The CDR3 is CASGRQSSGANVLTF. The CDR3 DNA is TGTGCCAGCGGAAGACAGAGCTCTGGGGCCAACGTCCTGACTTTC.

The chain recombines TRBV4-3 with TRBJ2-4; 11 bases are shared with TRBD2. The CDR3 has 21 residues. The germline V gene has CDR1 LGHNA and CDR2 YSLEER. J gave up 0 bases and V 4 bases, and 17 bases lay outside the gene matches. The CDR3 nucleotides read TGCGCCAGCAGCCGGATTTGGGGGGGGACTAGCGGCCCCCTAGCCAAAAACATTCAGTACTTC. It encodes CASSRIWGGTSGPLAKNIQYF.

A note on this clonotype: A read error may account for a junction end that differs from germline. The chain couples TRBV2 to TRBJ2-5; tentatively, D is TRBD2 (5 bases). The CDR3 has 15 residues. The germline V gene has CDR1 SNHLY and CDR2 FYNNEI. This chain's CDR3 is CTSSTERDSGETQYF. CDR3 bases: TGTACCAGCAGTACCGAGAGAGATTCGGGGGAGACCCAGTACTTC.

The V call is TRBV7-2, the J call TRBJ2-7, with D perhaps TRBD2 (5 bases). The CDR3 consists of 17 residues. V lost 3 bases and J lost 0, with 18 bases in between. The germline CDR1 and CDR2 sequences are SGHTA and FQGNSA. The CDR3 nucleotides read TGTGCCAGCAGCTTCCTCACGGATAGCGCTTACTCCTACGAGCAGTACTTC. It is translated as CASSFLTDSAYSYEQYF.

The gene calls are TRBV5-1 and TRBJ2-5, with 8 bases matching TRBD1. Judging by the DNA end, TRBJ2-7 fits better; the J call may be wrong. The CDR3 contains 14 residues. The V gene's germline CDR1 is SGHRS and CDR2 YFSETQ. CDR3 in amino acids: CASSPETGDYEQYF. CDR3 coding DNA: TGCGCCAGCAGCCCAGAGACAGGGGACTACGAGCAGTACTTC.

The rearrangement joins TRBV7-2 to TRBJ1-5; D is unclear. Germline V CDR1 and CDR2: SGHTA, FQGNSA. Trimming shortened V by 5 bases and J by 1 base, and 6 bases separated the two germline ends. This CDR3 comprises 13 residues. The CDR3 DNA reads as TGTGCCAGCAGCCCCCACAGCAATCAGCCCCAGCATTTT. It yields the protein CASSPHSNQPQHF.

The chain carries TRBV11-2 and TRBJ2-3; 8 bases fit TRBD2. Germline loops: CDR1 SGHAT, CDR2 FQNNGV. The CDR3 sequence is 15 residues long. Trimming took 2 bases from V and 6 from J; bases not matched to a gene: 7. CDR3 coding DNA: TGTGCCAGCAGCTTACACCCTAGCGGGTCGGATACGCAGTATTTT. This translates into CASSLHPSGSDTQYF.

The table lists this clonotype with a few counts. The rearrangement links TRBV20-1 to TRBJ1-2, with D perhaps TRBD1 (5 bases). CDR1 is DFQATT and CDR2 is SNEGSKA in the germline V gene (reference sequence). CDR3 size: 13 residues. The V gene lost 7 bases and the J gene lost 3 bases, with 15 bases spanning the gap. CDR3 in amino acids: CSVNPWTHYGYTF. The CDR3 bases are TGCAGTGTCAACCCCTGGACACACTATGGCTACACCTTC.

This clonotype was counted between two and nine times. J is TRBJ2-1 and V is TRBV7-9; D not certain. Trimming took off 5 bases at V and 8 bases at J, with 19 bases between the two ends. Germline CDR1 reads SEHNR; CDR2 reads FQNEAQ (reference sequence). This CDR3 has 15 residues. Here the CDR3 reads CASSALNLGSDEQFF. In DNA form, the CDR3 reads TGTGCCAGCAGCGCACTCAACCTGGGATCCGATGAGCAGTTCTTC.

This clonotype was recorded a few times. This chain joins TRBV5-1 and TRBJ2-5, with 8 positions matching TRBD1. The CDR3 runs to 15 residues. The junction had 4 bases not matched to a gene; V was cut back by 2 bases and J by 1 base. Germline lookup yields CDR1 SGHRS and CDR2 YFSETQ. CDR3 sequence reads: CASSFGRGPQETQYF. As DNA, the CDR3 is TGCGCCAGCAGCTTCGGCAGGGGGCCCCAAGAGACCCAGTACTTC.

CDR3 sequence reads: CASSRTVAVAEAFF. CDR3 DNA: TGTGCCAGCTCGCGCACCGTCGCGGTCGCTGAAGCTTTCTTT. This rearrangement joins TRBV18 to TRBJ1-1; D uncertain. Germline V gene sequence: CDR1 KGHSH, CDR2 LQKENI. This CDR3 has 14 residues. V lost 6 bases and J lost 6, with 17 bases in between.